Described below is a single T cell receptor (beta chain) sequence and its context. Germline CDR1 and CDR2: MDHEN and SYDVKM. The CDR3 is 16 residues long. Germline trimming cut 4 bases from V and 2 bases from J; bases unmatched to any gene: 10. Clones were sequenced by immunoSEQ multiplex PCR, and TCRdb holds only the in-frame ones, with some missing. The table lists about 110,000 clones, about two thirds of them singletons, with 1.5% to 2% in the top ten. This entry belongs to a study of blood T cell repertoires in COVID-19. The chain couples TRBV28 to TRBJ2-7; the match to TRBD2 covers 8 bases. What was sequenced was peripheral blood. This TCR was recovered from a woman between 40 and 50 years old with acute or convalescent COVID-19. The CDR3 loop reads CASSSVGGGNPYEQYF. The CDR3 DNA reads as TGTGCCAGCAGTTCCGTCGGGGGGGGGAATCCCTACGAGCAGTACTTC.